Following are 13 T cell receptor beta chains from one sample sequenced in a study of Graves' ophthalmopathy and Graves' hyperthyroidism. Transcripts of RNA were the source for amplifying TCR beta CDR3 regions. Second-round multiplex PCR came after a first-round RT-PCR that employed HTBI primers. TCRdb re-analysed the multiplex PCR reads in MiXCR, keeping a single row per CDR3 protein. The sample holds about 480,000 distinct CDR3 sequences, 13% to 15% seen once. The material sequenced was blood. The receptors come from a woman younger than 45 with Graves' ophthalmopathy.

The chain has TRBV10-1 and TRBJ2-7; the D is unclear. Germline V gene lookup returns CDR1 WNHNN and CDR2 SYGVQD (reference sequence). CDR3 length: 13 amino acids. V gave up 1 base and J gave up 6 bases, with 10 bases separating them. CDR3 bases: TGCGCCAGCAGTGAGTGGTTGGTGGGCGAGCAGTACTTC. It codes for CASSEWLVGEQYF.

This clonotype was detected many times. The chain is built from TRBV7-3 and TRBJ2-5; TRBD2 aligns across 7 bases. In germline, CDR1 is SGHTA, CDR2 FQGTGA. With V trimmed by 5 bases and J by 0 bases, 6 bases remained unmatched. The CDR3 is made up of 15 amino acids. The CDR3 DNA sequence: TGTGCCAGCAGCCCTCAGCGGGGTGACCAAGAGACCCAGTACTTC. It codes for CASSPQRGDQETQYF.

A remark on this clonotype: Sequence at one end of the junction differs from germline and may be a read error. This rearrangement joins TRBV29-1 to TRBJ2-1; 10 nucleotides agree with TRBD1. The germline gives CDR1 SQVTM, CDR2 ANQGSEA. This CDR3 has 15 amino acids. CDR3: CSVRPWDRGTNEKFF. CDR3 bases: TGCAGCGTGAGACCGTGGGACAGGGGCACAAATGAGAAGTTCTTC.

This clonotype was counted between two and nine times. The rearrangement uses TRBV12-3 or TRBV12-4 and TRBJ2-7; D assignment may be TRBD1 or TRBD2 (5 bases each). With 6 bases removed from V and 0 bases from J, the gap between germline ends came to 15 bases. CDR3 length equals 15 residues. The CDR3 DNA sequence: TGTGCCAGCAGGTTCGGGGCTTCGAGCTCCTACGAGCAGTACTTC. It encodes CASRFGASSSYEQYF.

This clonotype was recorded a few times. This chain joins TRBV4-1 and TRBJ2-2, with D perhaps TRBD2 (6 bases). Per germline, CDR1 MGHRA and CDR2 YSYEKL. The CDR3 spans 16 residues. The V and J ends lost 1 base and 7 bases respectively, with 16 bases between them. In DNA form, the CDR3 reads TGCGCCAGCAGCCAAGGGACTAAGGCCTTGGGCGGGGAGCTGTTTTTT. It encodes CASSQGTKALGGELFF.

Here the CDR3 reads CASSPGGNPNTGELFF. CDR3 coding DNA: TGTGCCAGCAGCCCCGGCGGCAACCCGAACACCGGGGAGCTGTTTTTT. The rearrangement uses TRBV7-3 and TRBJ2-2; D call uncertain. The V and J ends lost 5 bases and 0 bases respectively, with 13 bases between them. The CDR3 sequence is 16 residues long. In germline, CDR1 is SGHTA, CDR2 FQGTGA.

The genes are TRBV11-2 and TRBJ1-1, with D possibly being TRBD1 (6 bases). Trimming removed 0 bases at V and 5 bases at J, with 13 bases between. The CDR3 consists of 15 residues. The V gene's germline CDR1 is SGHAT and CDR2 FQNNGV. CDR3 protein: CASSLEGGGWTEAFF. CDR3 nucleotide sequence: TGTGCCAGCAGCTTAGAAGGAGGGGGATGGACTGAAGCTTTCTTT.

This clonotype showed up many times. V and J are TRBV6-5 and TRBJ2-7, with 9 bases that match TRBD2. Trimming took 2 bases from V and 2 from J; bases not matched to a gene: 4. The CDR3 spans 15 residues. Germline V gene sequence: CDR1 MNHEY, CDR2 SVGAGI. The chain's CDR3 is CASSYSSGSAYEQYF. The CDR3 region has the DNA TGTGCCAGCAGTTACAGTAGCGGGAGCGCCTACGAGCAGTACTTC.

This clonotype was recorded many times. The V call is TRBV20-1, the J call TRBJ1-1, with D possibly being TRBD1 (6 bases). This CDR3 spans 12 amino acids. Germline V CDR1 and CDR2: DFQATT, SNEGSKA (reference sequence). The V end lost 2 bases, the J end lost 8 bases, and 12 bases lay between the germline ends. As DNA, the CDR3 is TGCAGTGCTAGAAGGGGGGACGAGGAAGCTTTCTTT. This codes for CSARRGDEEAFF.

This clonotype was counted at least ten times. This chain connects TRBV15 to TRBJ2-5, with 7 bases matching TRBD1. Germline V gives CDR1 LNHNV, CDR2 YYDKDF (reference sequence). The CDR3 sequence is 14 residues long. J lost 1 base, V lost 5 bases, and 4 bases had no gene match. This chain's CDR3 is CATSPRQGQETQYF. The CDR3 DNA is TGTGCCACCAGCCCAAGACAGGGCCAAGAGACCCAGTACTTC.

V is TRBV27 and J is TRBJ2-4; 9 bases match TRBD1. From germline, CDR1 is MNHEY and CDR2 SMNVEV (reference sequence). V dropped 5 bases and J dropped 8; count of bases not matched to a gene: 10. CDR3 length equals 15 residues. CDR3 nucleotides: TGTGCCAGCAGTGGGGTACAGGGGGCAGGAGACATTCAGTACTTC. It codes for CASSGVQGAGDIQYF.

A few counts support this clonotype. The V and J genes are TRBV7-9 and TRBJ2-5; 10 bases are a match to TRBD1. From germline, CDR1 is SEHNR and CDR2 FQNEAQ (reference sequence). Trimming at V came to 8 bases and at J to 4 bases, leaving 7 bases not matched to a gene. The CDR3 sequence is 14 residues long. Here the CDR3 DNA reads TGTGCCAGCGTCCTCCGGGACAGGGGAGAGACCCAGTACTTC. Its protein is CASVLRDRGETQYF.

The sample holds a few counts of this clonotype. The genes are TRBV28 and TRBJ2-5, with TRBD2 as a possible D gene (6 bases). Germline CDR1 is MDHEN and CDR2 is SYDVKM. The CDR3 has 15 amino acids. Trimming took off 8 bases at V and 9 bases at J, with 25 bases between the two ends. The CDR3 region is CASSPRHGGAVAQYF. The CDR3 coding sequence is TGTGCCAGCTCCCCCCGTCACGGGGGTGCGGTGGCCCAGTACTTC.